Described below is a single T cell receptor beta chain sequence and its context. This receptor's antigen is unknown. Qualities for individual bases were not recorded, and no much larger clone is one base off. This specimen belongs to a study of cytomegalovirus exposure and HLA in healthy donors (dated by TCRdb to 2016 to 2017). Broadly, across the study: An earlier analysis of approximately 640 of the donors reported approximately 270 Gb of sequence data and about 100 million unique TCR beta sequences from about 179 million T cells. An early release that covered around 590 HLA-typed donors contained around 300 gigabases of sequencing data and around 80 million unique TCR sequences. Among the roughly 410 genotyped donors, approximately 82% belonged to the genetic ancestry cluster associated with self-reported Caucasian donors. The aim of the study was to test whether cataloging public T cell receptors could identify signatures of past pathogen exposure. Using immunosequencing, the study profiled T cell repertoires from approximately 700 subjects and related those repertoires to cytomegalovirus serostatus. A separate validation cohort of approximately 120 different subjects was used in addition to the approximately 640-subject first cohort. The study combined high-throughput TCR immunosequencing, statistical association of individual TCRs with disease status, and machine learning to predict cytomegalovirus infection status. A later analysis re-analyzed previously published TCR beta repertoires from 666 donors and added high-resolution HLA genotyping to study TCR occurrence patterns. Rather than drawing on any new phenotypic data, the later analysis identified candidate immune exposures from TCR beta sequences and the way those sequences occurred across donors. To decide whether each TCR beta V gene segment behaved as functional or pseudogenic, an earlier analysis of some 600 of the donors relied on high-throughput TCR beta sequencing. Donor age, sex, ethnicity and CMV serostatus were compiled alongside the repertoire data. A later genetic analysis used genome-wide SNP genotypes for about three fifths of the 666 donors, treating that subset as a discovery cohort. All discovery cohort repertoires had been generated on a single sequencing platform. Class I and class II HLA loci were covered by the typing at four-digit resolution. The number of typed donors differed by locus: roughly 620-630 for A, B, C, DRB1 and DQB1; 522 for DQA1; around 610 for DPA1; and some 430 for DPB1. Roughly 5 DR-DQ haplotypes were treated as single units for association and clustering because of strong linkage in the cohort. Among under 450 genotyped donors of the cohort, an average of about 240,000 unique TCR beta nucleotide sequences were sequenced per donor, 15% to 20% of them non-productive. Points the paper makes about the study in general: The classifier was reported to diagnose cytomegalovirus status with high specificity and sensitivity in both the original and validation cohorts. According to a later analysis, parvovirus B19, influenza, CMV and Epstein-Barr virus appeared linked to several top co-occurrence clusters. Compared with equally common non-associated chains, HLA-associated TCR beta chains in a later analysis were more clonally expanded and had lower generation probabilities. Correlated functional status among segregating V segments might reflect linkage disequilibrium, but an unknown experimental factor could not be ruled out. In this cohort, only TCR beta chains were sequenced, and detectable features were limited by the absence of alpha or paired-chain data. A later analysis associated 16,951 TCR beta sequences with specific HLA alleles at a false discovery rate of 0.05. A further reported finding was that TCR beta sequences accurately predicted the HLA-A and HLA-B alleles for most subjects in the first cohort. The earlier analysis of 587 of the donors excluded about 16 rarely observed V segments, including chromosome 9 orphons, because counts were too low. In the study, approximately 150 TCR beta chains were listed as associated with cytomegalovirus. When HLA alleles, especially DR and DQ, strongly co-occurred, attributing TCR associations to individual alleles was difficult. In a later genetic analysis, fewer N-insertions in productive TCRs were reported among donors in an Asian-associated ancestry cluster than the 666-donor mean. Some IMGT-functional V segments, including TRBV6-2 and TRBV6-3, could not be told apart with the 87-base-pair reads, so those segments were excluded. In vitro tests confirmed that a few of the cytomegalovirus-associated TCR beta chains recognize cytomegalovirus antigens. A cluster of highly shared sequence variants was judged likely to represent a technical artifact of the sequencing pipeline. Presence/absence analyses assumed roughly uniform sequencing depth across donors, an assumption that may not hold. According to a later analysis, TCR association rates differed among HLA loci, with DRB1 alleles showing the most associated TCRs and HLA-C alleles showing the fewest. For the cohort, immune exposure information was limited to CMV serostatus. According to the authors, the approach could potentially be generalized to other disease states and immunological phenotypes. Most TCR sequences were seen in very few donors, while some public TCRs were found in many individuals. An association between a missense DCLRE1C variant and V-gene and J-gene trimming of TCR beta chains was found in a later genetic analysis and replicated in an independent cohort. According to a later analysis, most CMV-associated TCR beta chains appeared to be HLA-restricted, and the HLA associations seemed to be driven largely by CMV exposure. In an earlier analysis of approximately 600 of the donors, most TCR beta V segments were observed in productive rearrangements about 90% or about 30% of the time, broadly matching IMGT annotations. Because HLA typing was unavailable for some donors at each locus, only the typed subset was used in association tests.

Libraries were built with the immunoSEQ multiplex PCR assay. For the multiplex PCR, a mixture combining 60 forward primers for TCR Vbeta segments and 13 reverse primers for TCR Jbeta segments was used. A multiplex PCR assay on genomic DNA amplified the CDR3 region of rearranged TCR beta genes. On the Illumina HiSeq System, the amplified TCR beta libraries were sequenced as 87-base-pair reads. Turning to the authors' computational methods: In a later analysis, roughly 80 million unique TCR beta chains were counted across the 650 to 700 repertoires, and roughly 11 million of these chains were shared by at least two donors. To remove PCR and sequencing errors, raw reads were error-corrected and collapsed into unique sequences using a nearest-neighbor algorithm that merged closely related sequences. V, D and J gene segments were assigned by aligning CDR3 sequences to IMGT reference sequences. For a sequence to be retained, at least a six-nucleotide match to both a V gene segment and a J gene segment was required. Rearrangements were called productive when the CDR3 lacked stop codons and stayed in frame with V and J; all others were non-productive. Following IMGT convention, CDR3 was defined as the stretch from the second conserved V-encoded cysteine up to the conserved J-encoded phenylalanine. The earlier analysis of some 580 of the donors excluded any sequence lacking an unambiguous match to a single V gene segment. An earlier analysis of around 600 of the donors classified V segments as functional when productive rearrangements were above 56.7% and as segregating when the standard deviation between donors was above 5%. A statistical classification framework was developed to diagnose cytomegalovirus status using the catalog of TCR beta chain sequences. In a later analysis, TCR nucleotide sequences were compared against IMGT/GENE-DB human TR gene sequences so that V and J genes could be assigned. A later analysis assigned CDR3 sequences and most-parsimonious VDJ recombination scenarios with the TCRdist pipeline. In a later analysis, every TCR beta chain was defined by the combination of its CDR3 amino acid sequence and its V-gene family, and reads without a unique V-gene family were dropped. A later analysis removed 592 highly shared, low-generation-probability nucleotide sequences to deal with suspected cross-contamination and a sequencing artifact. For each public chain, a later analysis derived a clonal expansion index from normalized ranks of inferred template counts within each repertoire. In a later analysis, generation probabilities were computed using a VDJ recombination model fitted to out-of-frame rearrangements, and the results were checked against IGoR. Hypergeometric tests were used in a later analysis to score TCR-TCR, TCR-HLA and TCR-CMV co-occurrence, with a repertoire-size bias correction applied to the TCR pairs. A later analysis estimated false discovery rates by permuting HLA or CMV assignments 20 times. In a later analysis, co-occurring TCRs were grouped using DBSCAN, with TCRdist sequence similarity added in when clustering inside HLA-allele-positive subsets. For co-occurrence clustering, repertoires with fewer than 30,000 or more than 120,000 public chains were excluded, along with about five repertoires with anomalous nucleotide sharing. The table comes from immuneACCESS by way of TCRdb, which keeps in-frame sequences with V and J called. Part of the clones is missing from these tables; in studies checked, under half for an unresolved V gene and the rest for unknown reasons. The V and J calls and clone size come from that table; D and trimming were worked out from the DNA. The sample has roughly 120,000 clones on record, approximately 80% of them singletons. In total, the top ten clones hold around 3.6% of the sample.

In total, 666 healthy bone marrow donors made up the cohort. Cohort members were all nominally healthy when sampled, although unrecorded immune exposures were likely present. The donor tested CMV seronegative, placing the donor among the approximately 360 seronegative members of the cohort. A peripheral blood sample was collected from each donor, and TCR beta sequencing was performed on peripheral blood mononuclear cells. The Qiagen DNeasy Blood Extraction Kit was used to extract genomic DNA from the blood cell samples. From the cysteine through the phenylalanine, the CDR3 covers 15 amino acids. This entry keeps only the CDR3 DNA: 45 bases, framed from base 1. Germline trimming: 2 bases from V, 7 bases from J; junction bases outside gene matches: 4. The germline V gene encodes CDR1 MNHEY and CDR2 SMNVEV (reference sequence).

This receptor was taken from a man aged 35-49 years in good health and CMV-seronegative. The sequencing input was PBMCs. Recombination connected TRBV27 to TRBJ2-2; 10 middle bases align to TRBD2. CDR3 protein: CASSLRTSGVGELFF. The nucleotide sequence is TGTGCCAGCAGTTTAAGAACTAGCGGGGTCGGGGAGCTGTTTTTT.